The 29 T cell receptor beta chains in this list originate from one sample, sequenced in a study of long-term antiretroviral therapy in people with HIV. With survey level as its setting, the immunoSEQ assay was v3.0. Method: immunoSEQ multiplex PCR; TCRdb's copy keeps in-frame clones and lacks some. The data hold tens of thousands of clones, with more than 75% observed a single time. This sample comprised unsorted PBMCs, obtained approximately 2.9 years before starting antiretroviral therapy. These receptors all stem from a woman in her twenties or thirties with HIV.

The chain joins TRBV10-2 to TRBJ1-1; tentative D call: TRBD1 (6 bases). Trimming cost V 4 bases and J 4 bases, with 13 bases left between them. The germline CDR1 and CDR2 sequences are WSHSY and SAAADI. The CDR3 extends over 14 amino acids. DNA for the CDR3: TGCGCCAGCAGTGGGGGGGGAGGGGGCACTGAAGCTTTCTTT. It encodes CASSGGGGGTEAFF.

A remark on this clone: Relative to the germline gene, one junction end is altered; a read error may explain this. This chain joins TRBV6-5 and TRBJ1-1; perhaps TRBD1 as D (5 bases). Germline V lookup: CDR1 MNHEY, CDR2 SVGAGI. The CDR3 is 15 amino acids. The CDR3 loop reads CASSYSGTMDTEAFF. In nucleotides, the CDR3 is TGTGCCAGCAGCTACTCAGGGACTATGGACACTGAAGCTTTCTTT.

The rearrangement joins TRBV6-5 to TRBJ1-2, with D unclear. CDR1 MNHEY and CDR2 SVGAGI come from the germline V gene. This CDR3 is built from 11 residues. Trimming cost V 6 bases and J 4 bases, with 6 bases left between them. CDR3 in amino acids: CASRSGYGYTF. DNA of the CDR3: TGTGCCAGCAGGTCGGGCTATGGCTACACCTTC.

This chain links TRBV7-9 with TRBJ2-2, with TRBD1 as a possible D gene (6 bases). Trimming pared 4 bases from V and 6 bases from J, leaving 18 bases between. The CDR3 is 16 residues long. Germline V gives CDR1 SEHNR, CDR2 FQNEAQ (reference sequence). The CDR3 DNA reads TGTGCCAGCAGCTCCGGGTCCGGGACACGTCCCGGGGAGCTGTTTTTT. Protein product: CASSSGSGTRPGELFF. The variable domain in full, completed from reference TRBV7-9 and TRBJ2-2, reads DTGVSQNPRHKITKRGQNVTFRCDPISEHNRLYWYRQTLGQGPEFLTYFQNEAQLEKSRLLSDRFSAERPKGSFSTLEIQRTEQGDSAMYLCASSSGSGTRPGELFFGEGSRLTVL.

This chain links TRBV4-1 with TRBJ2-5; 7 bases are a match to TRBD1. Germline V gives CDR1 MGHRA, CDR2 YSYEKL. The CDR3 has 15 residues. J was trimmed by 1 base and V by 8 bases; bases with no gene match: 10. Here the CDR3 reads CASGRQGQTQETQYF. The CDR3 region has the DNA TGCGCCAGCGGACGTCAGGGACAGACCCAAGAGACCCAGTACTTC.

This clone occurred a few times. The chain uses TRBV7-7 and TRBJ2-1; 10 nucleotides agree with TRBD2. The germline gives CDR1 SSHAT, CDR2 FNYEAQ (reference sequence). This CDR3 contains 17 residues. J was trimmed by 4 bases and V by 5 bases; bases with no gene match: 11. Here the CDR3 DNA reads TGTGCCAGCAGCCCAGGTTCGGGAGCGGGAGGGTACAATGAGCAGTTCTTC. Protein: CASSPGSGAGGYNEQFF.

The J gene is TRBJ1-2, the V gene TRBV6-5, with unresolved D. Germline V gene lookup returns CDR1 MNHEY and CDR2 SVGAGI. The CDR3 is made up of 15 amino acids. V was clipped by 1 base and J by 7 bases, with 16 bases between them. DNA for the CDR3: TGTGCCAGCAGTTACTGGGCGGATAAGGACTCTGGCTACACCTTC. Translation: CASSYWADKDSGYTF.

CDR3 bases: TGCGCCAGCAGTGATCTCCTAGCGGGCCGGGCAGATACGCAGTATTTT. Translating gives CASSDLLAGRADTQYF. The chain couples TRBV10-2 to TRBJ2-3; 8 nucleotides agree with TRBD2. Looked up from germline, CDR1 is WSHSY and CDR2 is SAAADI. V gave up 3 bases and J gave up 4 bases; unmatched junction bases: 9. CDR3 length: 16 residues.

The genes are TRBV2 and TRBJ2-7; perhaps TRBD1 as D (6 bases). The length of the CDR3 is 14 residues. Germline loops: CDR1 SNHLY, CDR2 FYNNEI. The ends were cut back, 8 bases at V and 1 base at J, with 15 bases in the middle. This chain's CDR3 is CASVPGQGSYEQYF. The DNA of the CDR3 is TGTGCCAGCGTTCCGGGCCAGGGGTCCTACGAGCAGTACTTC.

As DNA, the CDR3 is TGTGCCAGCAGCGGGGGACAGGCTTATCTGTCAGGTGAGCAGTTCTTC. This encodes CASSGGQAYLSGEQFF. This chain connects TRBV7-2 to TRBJ2-1; 8 nucleotides agree with TRBD1. Germline V gene sequence: CDR1 SGHTA, CDR2 FQGNSA. CDR3 length equals 16 residues. J was trimmed by 9 bases and V by 5 bases; bases with no gene match: 15.

The chain recombines TRBV10-1 with TRBJ2-3, with 13 positions matching TRBD2. After removal of 4 bases from V and 2 bases from J, the junction contained 3 bases not matched to a gene. This CDR3 spans 16 amino acids. Germline assignment: CDR1 WNHNN and CDR2 SYGVQD (reference sequence). CDR3 DNA sequence: TGCGCCAGCAGTGCCGGGACTAGCGGGGACACAGATACGCAGTATTTT. Residues: CASSAGTSGDTDTQYF.

The chain employs TRBV10-3 and TRBJ1-4, with TRBD1 matching 12 bases. The CDR3 totals 15 residues. After removal of 6 bases from V and 8 bases from J, the junction contained 7 bases not matched to a gene. CDR1 is ENHRY, CDR2 SYGVKD, per germline. The CDR3 sequence: CAIRAGQGAGEKLFF. DNA of the CDR3: TGTGCCATCAGGGCGGGACAGGGGGCAGGAGAAAAACTGTTTTTT.

V and J are TRBV5-1 and TRBJ2-1, with D possibly TRBD1 on 6 matching bases. Deletions cut 1 base from V and 7 bases from J, with 12 bases between. Germline V gene lookup returns CDR1 SGHRS and CDR2 YFSETQ. CDR3 length equals 14 residues. The CDR3 is CASSLMQGKNEQFF. CDR3 coding DNA: TGCGCCAGCAGCTTGATGCAGGGGAAGAATGAGCAGTTCTTC.

CDR3 region: CASSTLYTDTEAFF. In DNA form, the CDR3 reads TGTGCCAGCTCAACTCTCTATACGGACACTGAAGCTTTCTTT. This chain joins TRBV18 and TRBJ1-1; no clear D. V lost 5 bases and J 3 bases, leaving 13 bases between the germline ends. The CDR3 covers 14 residues. CDR1 KGHSH and CDR2 LQKENI come from the germline V gene.

This clone came up a few times. The chain couples TRBV6-1 to TRBJ2-7; no clear D. Germline assignment: CDR1 MNHNS and CDR2 SASEGT. Trimming cost V 4 bases and J 2 bases, with 3 bases left between them. There are 11 residues in the CDR3. In DNA, the CDR3 is TGTGCCAGCAGTGCGGCCTACGAGCAGTACGTC. It yields the protein CASSAAYEQYV.

By share, this clone counts as large. This sequence joins TRBV2 and TRBJ1-1; D remains unclear. Germline CDR1 and CDR2: SNHLY and FYNNEI. The CDR3 runs 13 residues. Between the trimmed V and J ends, which lost 4 bases and 1 base, there was a span of 7 bases. CDR3 sequence: CASSGGPNTEAFF. The CDR3 bases are TGTGCCAGCAGTGGGGGTCCGAACACTGAAGCTTTCTTT.

The rearrangement uses TRBV6-1 and TRBJ2-1; D ambiguous. CDR3 length: 14 residues. CDR1 is MNHNS, CDR2 SASEGT, per germline. The ends were cut back, 10 bases at V and 0 bases at J, with 13 bases in the middle. Written as DNA, the CDR3 is TGTGCCACCCAGATTGACCTCTCCTACAATGAGCAGTTCTTC. Residues: CATQIDLSYNEQFF.

This chain uses TRBV28 with TRBJ2-1; 13 bases agree with TRBD2. This CDR3 has 16 amino acids. The germline V gene encodes CDR1 MDHEN and CDR2 SYDVKM. J lost 7 bases, V lost 4 bases, and 7 bases had no gene match. The CDR3 region has the DNA TGTGCCAGCAGTTGGGGACTAGCGGGGATTAGGAATGAGCAGTTCTTC. Protein: CASSWGLAGIRNEQFF. Using reference TRBV28 and TRBJ2-1 for the parts outside the CDR3, the full variable domain is DVKVTQSSRYLVKRTGEKVFLECVQDMDHENMFWYRQDPGLGLRLIYFSYDVKMKEKGDIPEGYSVSREKKERFSLILESASTNQTSMYLCASSWGLAGIRNEQFFGPGTRLTVL.

This clone was counted between two and nine times. J is TRBJ1-6 and V is TRBV6-1; tentatively, D is TRBD1 (6 bases). CDR3 length equals 13 residues. V was pared by 4 bases and J by 10 bases, with 11 bases between. Germline V gene lookup returns CDR1 MNHNS and CDR2 SASEGT. DNA of the CDR3: TGTGCCAGCAGTGTAAAGGGGGAGTCACCCCTCCACTTT. This sequence encodes CASSVKGESPLHF.

J is TRBJ1-6 and V is TRBV27; D might be TRBD1 (5 bases). Germline lookup yields CDR1 MNHEY and CDR2 SMNVEV (reference sequence). Trimming shortened V by 3 bases and J by 7 bases, and 13 bases separated the two germline ends. This CDR3 spans 15 amino acids. In DNA form, the CDR3 reads TGTGCCAGCAGTTTTTTCCCAGGGCTGAATTCACCCCTCCACTTT. Its translation is CASSFFPGLNSPLHF.

V usage is TRBV2 and J usage is TRBJ2-1, with 9 positions matching TRBD2. The germline V gene encodes CDR1 SNHLY and CDR2 FYNNEI. J gave up 6 bases and V 6 bases, and 9 bases lay outside the gene matches. The CDR3 runs to 15 residues. CDR3 amino acids: CASRPGLARSNEQFF. For the CDR3, the DNA is TGTGCCAGCAGGCCCGGACTAGCGCGAAGCAATGAGCAGTTCTTC.

The rearrangement joins TRBV11-2 to TRBJ2-5; 10 bases agree with TRBD2. Germline V gene data show CDR1 as SGHAT and CDR2 as FQNNGV. The CDR3 loop spans 15 amino acids. The ends lost 4 bases at V and 5 bases at J; junction bases unmatched: 7. The CDR3 DNA follows: TGTGCCAGCAGCTGGGGGACTAGCGATTGGGAGACCCAGTACTTC. Encoded protein: CASSWGTSDWETQYF.

The genes are TRBV18 and TRBJ1-1; tentatively, D is TRBD1 (6 bases). This CDR3 comprises 15 residues. V lost 3 bases to trimming and J lost 0 bases, with 11 bases between them. Germline assignment: CDR1 KGHSH and CDR2 LQKENI. The CDR3 reads CASSPQDRLNTEAFF. CDR3 coding DNA: TGTGCCAGCTCACCTCAGGACAGATTGAACACTGAAGCTTTCTTT.

The genes are TRBV11-2 and TRBJ1-2, with 7 bases that match TRBD1. With V trimmed by 1 base and J by 4 bases, 6 bases remained unmatched. The CDR3 consists of 15 residues. CDR1 SGHAT and CDR2 FQNNGV come from the germline V gene. CDR3 residues: CASSLGGQVSYGYTF. The CDR3, as DNA: TGTGCCAGCAGCTTAGGTGGACAGGTTTCCTATGGCTACACCTTC. The full variable domain, with the rest looked up from reference TRBV11-2 and TRBJ1-2, is EAGVAQSPRYKIIEKRQSVAFWCNPISGHATLYWYQQILGQGPKLLIQFQNNGVVDDSQLPKDRFSAERLKGVDSTLKIQPAKLEDSAVYLCASSLGGQVSYGYTFGSGTRLTVV.

The rearrangement links TRBV29-1 to TRBJ2-7; 9 bases line up with TRBD2. Germline CDR1 reads SQVTM; CDR2 reads ANQGSEA. Trimming at V came to 3 bases and at J to 2 bases, leaving 2 bases not matched to a gene. The CDR3 totals 13 residues. The CDR3 protein is CSVDLAGTYEQYF. The CDR3 DNA follows: TGCAGCGTTGACCTAGCGGGGACCTACGAGCAGTACTTC.

The CDR3 DNA follows: TGTGCCAGCAGCTTGGCCGCTCGGATCTCTGGAAACACCATATATTTT. Amino acids: CASSLAARISGNTIYF. The chain employs TRBV13 and TRBJ1-3; D ambiguous. Germline V gives CDR1 PRHDT, CDR2 FYEKMQ (reference sequence). CDR3 length: 16 residues. V lost 3 bases and J lost 0, with 12 bases in between.

This clone was detected once. The genes are TRBV5-8 and TRBJ1-5, with D unclear. Germline lookup yields CDR1 SGHTS and CDR2 YDEGEE. This CDR3 is 16 amino acids long. With 1 base removed from V and 2 bases from J, the gap between germline ends came to 13 bases. CDR3 nucleotide sequence: TGTGCCAGCAGCTTGTATGTGGCAACCGGCAATCAGCCCCAGCATTTT. It codes for CASSLYVATGNQPQHF.

CDR3 residues: CASSQDALAGATSSYNEQFF. In nucleotides, the CDR3 is TGCGCCAGCAGCCAAGATGCACTAGCGGGGGCTACGAGCTCCTACAATGAGCAGTTCTTC. This chain connects TRBV4-1 to TRBJ2-1, with 11 bases that match TRBD2. After removal of 0 bases from V and 0 bases from J, the junction contained 10 bases not matched to a gene. The CDR3 has 20 amino acids. CDR1 is MGHRA and CDR2 is YSYEKL in the germline V gene.

The chain couples TRBV15 to TRBJ2-7; 7 nucleotides match TRBD1. Germline assignment: CDR1 LNHNV and CDR2 YYDKDF (reference sequence). This CDR3 spans 15 amino acids. Trimming took 5 bases from V and 1 from J; bases not matched to a gene: 8. As DNA, the CDR3 is TGTGCCACCAGCTTAACTCGGGACAGATCCTACGAGCAGTACGTC. Protein: CATSLTRDRSYEQYV.